Each of the 26 T cell receptor beta chains below was sequenced from the same sample in a study of control samples from healthy donors and cancer patients. Some clones are missing from TCRdb's copy, which holds only in-frame ones; the method was immunoSEQ multiplex PCR. The sample lists about 180,000 clones, 85% to 95% occurring once. Sequenced input: blood. These receptor sequences come from a man aged 30 to 45 in good health.

The chain uses TRBV29-1 and TRBJ1-4; 8 bases align to TRBD1. The CDR3 extends over 15 amino acids. Trimming took 4 bases from V and 4 from J; bases not matched to a gene: 8. Germline CDR1 SQVTM, CDR2 ANQGSEA. In DNA, the CDR3 is TGCAGCGTTGTTGGCAGGGGGCGCGATAATGAAAAACTGTTTTTT. Translating it yields CSVVGRGRDNEKLFF.

V usage is TRBV9 and J usage is TRBJ1-4; unclear D gene. The CDR3 is 13 amino acids. Trimming took off 1 base at V and 7 bases at J, with 8 bases between the two ends. The V gene's germline CDR1 is SGDLS and CDR2 YYNGEE. The CDR3 loop reads CASSVRWGEKLFF. The CDR3 DNA sequence: TGTGCCAGCAGCGTAAGGTGGGGTGAAAAACTGTTTTTT. Together with reference TRBV9 and TRBJ1-4, the CDR3 gives the full variable domain: DSGVTQTPKHLITATGQRVTLRCSPRSGDLSVYWYQQSLDQGLQFLIQYYNGEERAKGNILERFSAQQFPDLHSELNLSSLELGDSALYFCASSVRWGEKLFFGSGTQLSVL.

This clone was observed once. The genes are TRBV27 and TRBJ2-4, with 7 bases that match TRBD2. The CDR3 runs 15 residues. Germline CDR1 reads MNHEY; CDR2 reads SMNVEV (reference sequence). With V trimmed by 6 bases and J by 4 bases, 9 bases remained unmatched. CDR3 sequence: CASRSSGTTKNIQYF. Here the CDR3 DNA reads TGTGCCAGCAGGAGCTCCGGGACTACAAAAAACATTCAGTACTTC.

V is TRBV5-1 and J is TRBJ2-1, with 10 bases fitting TRBD2. The CDR3 runs 15 residues. V shed 0 bases and J 5 bases; nucleotides not matched to a gene: 2. Germline V gene lookup returns CDR1 SGHRS and CDR2 YFSETQ. In DNA form, the CDR3 reads TGCGCCAGCAGCTTGGACCTAGCGGGGGACAATGAGCAGTTCTTC. Encoded protein: CASSLDLAGDNEQFF.

V and J are TRBV13 and TRBJ2-3, with TRBD2 as a possible D gene (6 bases). Germline CDR1 is PRHDT and CDR2 is FYEKMQ (reference sequence). Trimming shortened V by 4 bases and J by 0 bases, and 14 bases separated the two germline ends. The CDR3 totals 16 residues. The CDR3 nucleotides are TGTGCCAGCAGCTCCCGTAGCGGTACTAGCACAGATACGCAGTATTTT. It encodes CASSSRSGTSTDTQYF.

The chain joins TRBV5-5 to TRBJ2-1; maybe TRBD2 (6 bases). The V gene's germline CDR1 is SGHKS and CDR2 YYEKEE (reference sequence). V dropped 3 bases and J dropped 7 bases, with 11 bases sitting between them. The CDR3 is 13 amino acids. CDR3 loop: CASSSLAGNEQFF. In DNA form, the CDR3 reads TGTGCCAGCAGCTCACTAGCTGGTAATGAGCAGTTCTTC.

This chain links TRBV4-3 with TRBJ1-1; TRBD1 agrees at 8 bases. Germline V gene lookup returns CDR1 LGHNA and CDR2 YSLEER. V lost 0 bases to trimming and J lost 5 bases; unmatched junction nucleotides: 11. This CDR3 spans 17 amino acids. This CDR3 reads CASSQDPDRVQGTEAFF. CDR3 DNA sequence: TGCGCCAGCAGCCAAGATCCGGACAGGGTCCAGGGGACTGAAGCTTTCTTT.

The rearrangement uses TRBV27 and TRBJ1-1, with D maybe TRBD1 (6 bases). The V end was cut by 4 bases, the J end by 0 bases, with 9 bases between. This CDR3 has 14 amino acids. CDR1 is MNHEY, CDR2 SMNVEV, per germline (reference sequence). CDR3 coding DNA: TGTGCCAGCAGTTGGGGGGGCATGAACACTGAAGCTTTCTTT. Translated: CASSWGGMNTEAFF.

The chain joins TRBV7-3 to TRBJ2-2; 9 bases line up with TRBD2. The germline gives CDR1 SGHTA, CDR2 FQGTGA. The CDR3 has 15 residues. J was trimmed by 6 bases and V by 6 bases; bases with no gene match: 8. DNA of the CDR3: TGTGCCAGCAGTCGGGCGGGAGGGTTCCCCGGGGAGCTGTTTTTT. This codes for CASSRAGGFPGELFF.

The gene calls are TRBV6-6 and TRBJ1-5, with 7 bases lining up with TRBD1. The CDR3 loop spans 14 amino acids. Trimming at V came to 6 bases and at J to 3 bases, leaving 5 bases not matched to a gene. Germline assignment: CDR1 MNHNY and CDR2 SVGAGI (reference sequence). This CDR3 reads CASRGTEINQPQHF. CDR3 sequence (DNA): TGTGCCAGCAGAGGGACAGAAATCAATCAGCCCCAGCATTTT.

The gene calls are TRBV4-1 and TRBJ2-3; D is uncertain. Trimming stripped 5 bases from V and 2 bases from J, with 17 bases between. The germline V gene encodes CDR1 MGHRA and CDR2 YSYEKL. This CDR3 has 16 amino acids. The CDR3 DNA is TGCGCCAGCAGCGCCGGGCACGGTGGGAACACAGATACGCAGTATTTT. Protein sequence: CASSAGHGGNTDTQYF.

The gene calls are TRBV27 and TRBJ1-1; a possible D gene is TRBD1 (6 bases). The CDR3 covers 14 residues. V shed 2 bases and J shed 2 bases, with 9 bases lying between them. Germline CDR1 and CDR2: MNHEY and SMNVEV (reference sequence). The CDR3 coding sequence is TGTGCCAGCAGTTTAGGGGGGCAAAACACTGAAGCTTTCTTT. It yields the protein CASSLGGQNTEAFF.

The CDR3 bases are TGTGCCTGGAGTTCCGGGACTAATGAAAAACTGTTTTTT. Translating gives CAWSSGTNEKLFF. The chain combines TRBV30 with TRBJ1-4; D unclear. Germline V lookup: CDR1 GTSNPN, CDR2 SVGIG (reference sequence). CDR3 length equals 13 residues. V dropped 2 bases and J dropped 2 bases, with 6 bases sitting between them.

The chain employs TRBV6-2 or TRBV6-3 and TRBJ2-5; D gene ambiguous. Looked up from germline, CDR1 is MNHEY and CDR2 is SVGEGT. This CDR3 contains 14 residues. Between the trimmed V and J ends, which lost 6 bases and 7 bases, there was a span of 18 bases. CDR3 nucleotides: TGTGCCAGCAGCAAAGATCGGTCGCCGGGGACCCAGTACTTC. Amino acid sequence: CASSKDRSPGTQYF.

The rearrangement joins TRBV13 to TRBJ1-2, with 12 bases aligning to TRBD1. The CDR3 runs 16 residues. The germline V gene has CDR1 PRHDT and CDR2 FYEKMQ (reference sequence). V was pared by 0 bases and J by 7 bases, with 6 bases of the junction left unmatched. CDR3 nucleotide sequence: TGTGCCAGCAGCTTAGGCGGGACAGGGGGCGGCCGTGGCTACACCTTC. Translating it yields CASSLGGTGGGRGYTF.

The chain has TRBV10-3 and TRBJ2-1; 8 bases are shared with TRBD2. The CDR3 extends over 15 amino acids. Germline CDR1 and CDR2: ENHRY and SYGVKD. V lost 0 bases and J lost 5; bases outside the gene matches: 3. CDR3 in DNA: TGTGCCATCAGTGAGTCGACTAGCGCCGACAATGAGCAGTTCTTC. It is translated as CAISESTSADNEQFF.

The chain links TRBV24-1 to TRBJ2-5; 10 nucleotides line up with TRBD2. The CDR3 covers 13 residues. The germline gives CDR1 KGHDR, CDR2 SFDVKD. The V segment lost 11 bases and the J segment 5 bases; nucleotides outside the gene matches: 7. CDR3 amino acids: CASQRGGEETQYF. The CDR3 region has the DNA TGTGCCAGTCAGCGGGGGGGAGAGGAGACCCAGTACTTC.

This chain connects TRBV14 to TRBJ1-3; 7 nucleotides line up with TRBD1. J was trimmed by 5 bases and V by 0 bases; bases with no gene match: 7. The CDR3 runs 16 residues. The germline V gene encodes CDR1 SGHDN and CDR2 FVKESK. CDR3: CASSQDRTGERNTIYF. The CDR3 DNA reads as TGTGCCAGCAGCCAAGATCGGACAGGAGAGAGAAACACCATATATTTT.

CDR3 sequence: CASSVARGLGNEQYF. The CDR3 DNA is TGTGCCAGCAGCGTCGCGAGGGGGCTCGGGAACGAGCAGTACTTC. This chain links TRBV7-9 with TRBJ2-7, with TRBD1 matching over 7 bases. This CDR3 has 15 amino acids. J was trimmed by 5 bases and V by 5 bases; bases with no gene match: 12. Germline values: CDR1 SEHNR, CDR2 FQNEAQ (reference sequence).

The V call is TRBV7-2, the J call TRBJ1-2; 8 bases are shared with TRBD1. Trimming cost V 5 bases and J 3 bases; bases outside gene matches: 5. The germline V gene has CDR1 SGHTA and CDR2 FQGNSA. This CDR3 comprises 14 residues. The CDR3: CASSQQGGDYGYTF. As DNA, the CDR3 is TGTGCCAGCAGCCAACAGGGGGGGGACTATGGCTACACCTTC. Complete variable domain (other parts from reference TRBV7-2 and TRBJ1-2): GAGVSQSPSNKVTEKGKDVELRCDPISGHTALYWYRQSLGQGLEFLIYFQGNSAPDKSGLPSDRFSAERTGGSVSTLTIQRTQQEDSAVYLCASSQQGGDYGYTFGSGTRLTVV.

Comments on this clone: The junction and the germline gene differ at one end; a read error may be behind it. CDR3 region: CASSLGRQSSYNEQFF. The CDR3 nucleotides are TGCGCCAGCAGTTTGGGACGCCAGAGCTCCTACAATGAGCAGTTCTTC. This chain links TRBV5-1 with TRBJ2-1, with D possibly called TRBD1 or TRBD2 (5 bases each). The CDR3 has 16 amino acids. Germline CDR1 is SGHRS and CDR2 is YFSETQ.

In its sample, this clone was seen once. This chain joins TRBV7-9 and TRBJ1-6; D is uncertain. Germline assignment: CDR1 SEHNR and CDR2 FQNEAQ (reference sequence). Trimming took 5 bases from V and 6 from J, leaving 14 bases between them. The CDR3 is 15 residues long. In DNA, the CDR3 is TGTGCCAGCAGCCAGTGGGGTACTGGTAATTCACCCCTCCACTTT. It is translated as CASSQWGTGNSPLHF.

The chain carries TRBV27 and TRBJ2-7; D may be TRBD1 (5 bases). Trimming pared 6 bases from V and 2 bases from J, leaving 11 bases between. Germline V gives CDR1 MNHEY, CDR2 SMNVEV (reference sequence). This CDR3 comprises 13 residues. In DNA form, the CDR3 reads TGTGCCAGCAGCCGAAGGGGTGCCTACGAGCAGTACTTC. This translates into CASSRRGAYEQYF.

The chain couples TRBV30 to TRBJ1-1; the D gene is possibly TRBD1 (5 bases). The germline V and J ends were trimmed by 0 bases and 5 bases, with 13 bases remaining between them. The germline gives CDR1 GTSNPN, CDR2 SVGIG (reference sequence). The CDR3 length is 14 residues. The CDR3 spells CAWSVVGVWTEAFF. CDR3 DNA sequence: TGTGCCTGGAGTGTAGTGGGGGTTTGGACTGAAGCTTTCTTT.

The V and J genes are TRBV6-5 and TRBJ2-3; D possibly corresponds to TRBD2 (5 bases). Germline loops: CDR1 MNHEY, CDR2 SVGAGI. There are 14 residues in the CDR3. The V gene lost 2 bases and the J gene lost 6 bases, with 12 bases spanning the gap. The CDR3: CASSYGAPGDTQYF. The CDR3 DNA is TGTGCCAGCAGTTACGGCGCGCCGGGGGATACGCAGTATTTT.

The chain has TRBV5-1 and TRBJ2-5; the D gene is possibly TRBD1 (6 bases). This CDR3 has 13 residues. The germline V gene encodes CDR1 SGHRS and CDR2 YFSETQ. V was trimmed by 4 bases and J by 5 bases, leaving 12 bases between them. This CDR3 is CASSQGIQETQYF. CDR3 in DNA: TGCGCCAGCAGCCAGGGGATCCAGGAGACCCAGTACTTC.